The next 25 T cell receptor beta chains were all read from a single sample in a study of shared clonotypes between healthy human individuals. Sequenced by immunoSEQ multiplex PCR; TCRdb stores in-frame clones only, minus some. The sample includes a few million clones, about 92% of them seen just once. Material for sequencing was naive CD4+ T cells from PBMCs. The subset was: CD45RA+ positively selected. Receptor source: a man aged 18 to 29 in good health. Some clones in this sample may be carry-over from other donors' samples.

In regard to this clone: Other nucleotide sequences in the sample specify the same CDR3. The chain carries TRBV6-5 and TRBJ2-7, with D hard to call. V was clipped by 0 bases and J by 0 bases, with 9 bases between them. In germline, CDR1 is MNHEY, CDR2 SVGAGI. The CDR3 loop spans 15 amino acids. The CDR3 here is CASSYSRVSSYEQYF. The CDR3 DNA sequence: TGTGCCAGCAGTTACTCACGGGTTAGCTCCTACGAGCAGTACTTC.

The chain carries TRBV7-9 and TRBJ2-7, with 9 bases fitting TRBD1. Per the germline V gene, CDR1 is SEHNR and CDR2 is FQNEAQ (reference sequence). The CDR3 consists of 16 residues. V shed 5 bases, J shed 4 bases, and the junction held 12 bases outside the gene matches. The CDR3 region has the DNA TGTGCCAGCAGCCCATGGGGGGGGACAGGGATTTACGAGCAGTACTTC. As protein: CASSPWGGTGIYEQYF. Complete variable domain (other parts from reference TRBV7-9 and TRBJ2-7): DTGVSQNPRHKITKRGQNVTFRCDPISEHNRLYWYRQTLGQGPEFLTYFQNEAQLEKSRLLSDRFSAERPKGSFSTLEIQRTEQGDSAMYLCASSPWGGTGIYEQYFGPGTRLTVT.

The chain links TRBV7-7 to TRBJ2-3; D remains unclear. This CDR3 is 15 amino acids long. The V gene's germline CDR1 is SSHAT and CDR2 FNYEAQ (reference sequence). Between the trimmed V and J ends, which lost 5 bases and 2 bases, there was a span of 14 bases. The CDR3 nucleotides read TGTGCCAGCAGCGACGGACGGACCCCCACAGATACGCAGTATTTT. Encoded protein: CASSDGRTPTDTQYF.

The chain uses TRBV5-4 and TRBJ2-6; 8 nucleotides match TRBD1. This CDR3 contains 15 residues. The J segment lost 2 bases and the V segment lost 4 bases, leaving 2 bases of the junction unmatched. CDR1 SGHNT and CDR2 YYREEE come from the germline V gene (reference sequence). In DNA, the CDR3 is TGTGCCAGCAGCACGACAGGGGCTGGGGCCAACGTCCTGACTTTC. Residues: CASSTTGAGANVLTF.

J is TRBJ2-1 and V is TRBV28, with D perhaps TRBD2 (6 bases). The germline V gene encodes CDR1 MDHEN and CDR2 SYDVKM. This CDR3 comprises 14 residues. V lost 8 bases to trimming and J lost 0 bases, with 11 bases between them. The CDR3 DNA reads as TGTGCCAGCGGCGGGGCGAGCTCCTACAATGAGCAGTTCTTC. Protein product: CASGGASSYNEQFF.

This clone was recorded only once. The chain links TRBV7-3 to TRBJ2-3, with D perhaps being TRBD1 or TRBD2 (5 bases each). V was pared by 5 bases and J by 2 bases, with 8 bases between. In germline, CDR1 is SGHTA, CDR2 FQGTGA. The CDR3 has 13 amino acids. The CDR3, as DNA: TGTGCCAGCAGCACCGGGACCACAGATACGCAGTATTTT. Translating gives CASSTGTTDTQYF.

This clone has more than one count but fewer than ten. CDR3 region: CASREQGANNQPQHF. In nucleotides, the CDR3 is TGTGCCAGCAGGGAACAGGGGGCGAACAATCAGCCCCAGCATTTT. The chain recombines TRBV2 with TRBJ1-5, with 9 bases fitting TRBD1. V lost 6 bases to trimming and J lost 3 bases; unmatched junction nucleotides: 6. From germline, CDR1 is SNHLY and CDR2 FYNNEI. The CDR3 covers 15 residues.

This rearrangement joins TRBV10-3 to TRBJ2-3; 7 bases fit TRBD2. There are 15 residues in the CDR3. V trimming: 8 bases; J trimming: 1 base; junction bases outside the gene matches: 9. Germline V CDR1 and CDR2: ENHRY, SYGVKD. Here the CDR3 DNA reads TGTGCCATCTCCGGGACTAAAGAAGGCACAGATACGCAGTATTTT. Protein product: CAISGTKEGTDTQYF.

This clone was observed once. The CDR3 loop reads CATWQGARGNTIYF. The CDR3, as DNA: TGTGCCACATGGCAGGGGGCGCGAGGAAACACCATATATTTT. V gene TRBV28 combines with J gene TRBJ1-3, with 8 bases fitting TRBD1. V dropped 10 bases and J dropped 4; count of bases not matched to a gene: 9. The CDR3 is 14 residues long. Germline V gene data show CDR1 as MDHEN and CDR2 as SYDVKM.

Concerning this clone itself: The identical CDR3 is also encoded by other nucleotide sequences in the sample. This chain joins TRBV7-3 and TRBJ1-1, with a possible D match to TRBD1 (5 bases). With 0 bases removed from V and 1 base from J, the gap between germline ends came to 9 bases. CDR1 SGHTA and CDR2 FQGTGA come from the germline V gene. This CDR3 is built from 15 residues. DNA for the CDR3: TGTGCCAGCAGCTTAACACCGGGGCAGAACACTGAAGCTTTCTTT. Protein: CASSLTPGQNTEAFF.

This clone was detected only a few times. The chain carries TRBV16 and TRBJ1-1; D not certain. Trimming took off 3 bases at V and 0 bases at J, with 11 bases between the two ends. There are 15 residues in the CDR3. Germline CDR1 KGHSY, CDR2 FQNENV. The chain's CDR3 is CASSHITRMNTEAFF. For the CDR3, the DNA is TGTGCCAGCAGCCACATCACTCGAATGAACACTGAAGCTTTCTTT.

This chain joins TRBV11-2 and TRBJ2-5, with D unclear. V was shortened by 1 base and J by 5 bases, with 8 bases between the two germline ends. Germline CDR1 and CDR2: SGHAT and FQNNGV. The CDR3 spans 13 residues. The CDR3 here is CASSLGPRETQYF. Written as DNA, the CDR3 is TGTGCCAGCAGCTTAGGCCCCCGGGAGACCCAGTACTTC.

V gene TRBV6-5 combines with J gene TRBJ2-2, with 8 positions matching TRBD2. From germline, CDR1 is MNHEY and CDR2 SVGAGI. The CDR3 consists of 14 residues. J gave up 1 base and V 8 bases, and 3 bases lay outside the gene matches. In nucleotides, the CDR3 is TGTGCCAGCTCAGCGGGAGAGAACACCGGGGAGCTGTTTTTT. As protein: CASSAGENTGELFF.

The chain links TRBV29-1 to TRBJ2-7; D gene ambiguous. V was pared by 4 bases and J by 1 base, with 11 bases between. This CDR3 has 13 amino acids. The germline CDR1 and CDR2 sequences are SQVTM and ANQGSEA. CDR3 sequence: CSVGHSYSYEQYF. The CDR3 bases are TGCAGCGTTGGACACAGTTATTCCTACGAGCAGTACTTC.

This clone was counted a few times. The chain links TRBV29-1 to TRBJ1-1; D is unresolved. V was cut by 1 base and J by 1 base, with 4 bases left in between. Per the germline V gene, CDR1 is SQVTM and CDR2 is ANQGSEA. This CDR3 has 12 residues. In nucleotides, the CDR3 is TGCAGCGTTGAAGCAGCGAACACTGAAGCTTTCTTT. Protein sequence: CSVEAANTEAFF.

The chain joins TRBV6-6 to TRBJ1-5, with D hard to call. The germline V gene has CDR1 MNHNY and CDR2 SVGAGI (reference sequence). This CDR3 is 13 amino acids long. Trimming removed 7 bases from V and 4 bases from J, with 11 bases in between. The chain's CDR3 is CASTAGGNQPQHF. The CDR3 DNA sequence: TGTGCCAGCACCGCTGGCGGGAATCAGCCCCAGCATTTT.

The chain employs TRBV5-1 and TRBJ2-7; possible D gene TRBD2, 6 bases. Trimming took off 6 bases at V and 5 bases at J, with 18 bases between the two ends. The CDR3 has 14 amino acids. Germline V gives CDR1 SGHRS, CDR2 YFSETQ. The CDR3 coding sequence is TGCGCCAGCAACCCGGGGCCGCCGGGGGACGAGCAGTACTTC. Amino acids: CASNPGPPGDEQYF.

The chain joins TRBV5-1 to TRBJ1-3; D is unresolved. This CDR3 is 16 amino acids long. V lost 0 bases and J lost 0, with 10 bases in between. Germline V gives CDR1 SGHRS, CDR2 YFSETQ. CDR3 protein: CASSLGVAGSGNTIYF. The DNA for the CDR3 is TGCGCCAGCAGCTTGGGTGTGGCAGGCTCTGGAAACACCATATATTTT.

This chain links TRBV11-2 with TRBJ2-7; D might be TRBD1 or TRBD2, each matching 7 bases. Trimming took 1 base from V and 6 from J, leaving 22 bases between them. Germline V gene lookup returns CDR1 SGHAT and CDR2 FQNNGV. The CDR3 length is 17 residues. For the CDR3, the DNA is TGTGCCAGCAGCTTAGGGCGGGGGACAGATTTCACCCTCGAGCAGTACTTC. This gives the protein CASSLGRGTDFTLEQYF.

On this clone: Other DNA sequences in this specimen translate into the identical CDR3. V and J are TRBV18 and TRBJ1-5; 8 bases agree with TRBD1. Germline values: CDR1 KGHSH, CDR2 LQKENI. V lost 2 bases, J lost 6 bases, and 6 bases stayed unmatched. CDR3 length: 15 residues. The CDR3 region is CASSPTTGVGQPQHF. The CDR3 bases are TGTGCCAGCTCACCAACGACAGGGGTGGGTCAGCCCCAGCATTTT.

V and J are TRBV9 and TRBJ2-5, with 7 positions matching TRBD2. V lost 4 bases and J lost 9; bases outside the gene matches: 9. CDR1 and CDR2 from the germline V gene are SGDLS and YYNGEE. The CDR3 consists of 13 residues. The CDR3 spells CASSPSGTQAQYF. DNA for the CDR3: TGTGCCAGCAGCCCCAGCGGGACCCAGGCCCAGTACTTC.

CDR3 DNA: TGTGCCAGCAGCGCTCGCAGGGCGAACACTGAAGCTTTCTTT. It specifies CASSARRANTEAFF. The chain joins TRBV9 to TRBJ1-1, with D perhaps TRBD1 (5 bases). The germline V gene has CDR1 SGDLS and CDR2 YYNGEE. The CDR3 is 14 amino acids. Deletions cut 3 bases from V and 1 base from J, with 10 bases between.

The chain carries TRBV10-2 and TRBJ2-6, with a possible D match to TRBD2 (5 bases). The CDR3 sequence is 16 residues long. V gave up 11 bases and J gave up 1 base, with 18 bases separating them. Looked up from germline, CDR1 is WSHSY and CDR2 is SAAADI. CDR3 region: CAGFPGIGSGANVLTF. The CDR3 DNA sequence: TGCGCCGGATTCCCGGGGATTGGGTCTGGGGCCAACGTCCTGACTTTC.

The CDR3 loop is CASSYTGGDYNEQFF. The DNA of the CDR3 is TGTGCCAGCTCTTACACAGGGGGGGATTACAATGAGCAGTTCTTC. This chain links TRBV18 with TRBJ2-1, with D tentatively TRBD1 (8 bases). CDR3 size: 15 residues. Germline values: CDR1 KGHSH, CDR2 LQKENI. The V end was cut by 6 bases, the J end by 4 bases, with 16 bases between.

V gene TRBV5-1 combines with J gene TRBJ1-4, with D hard to call. CDR1 and CDR2 from the germline V gene are SGHRS and YFSETQ. V lost 1 base and J lost 6, with 13 bases in between. This CDR3 contains 15 residues. Written as DNA, the CDR3 is TGCGCCAGCAGCTTGATGGGAGGAGGCTATGAAAAACTGTTTTTT. This encodes CASSLMGGGYEKLFF.